This T cell receptor beta chain was observed in a study of identical twins. One entry per CDR3 protein results from TCRdb running MiXCR on the 5' RACE reads. The data show some 730,000 distinct CDR3 sequences, around a sixth seen once. This sample was shared with a second study, whose subject was T cells expressing NK-cell markers.

The receptor comes from a woman aged 18-29 years in good health. Sequenced sample: PBMCs.

The CDR3 coding sequence is TGTGCCAGCAGCACAGGGGACTTGGGTGGGGAGTTCTTC. It codes for CASSTGDLGGEFF. V is TRBV9 and J is TRBJ2-1, with a tentative D call TRBD1 (7 bases). Trimming stripped 4 bases from V and 14 bases from J, with 19 bases between. The CDR3 is made up of 13 amino acids. The germline gives CDR1 SGDLS, CDR2 YYNGEE.